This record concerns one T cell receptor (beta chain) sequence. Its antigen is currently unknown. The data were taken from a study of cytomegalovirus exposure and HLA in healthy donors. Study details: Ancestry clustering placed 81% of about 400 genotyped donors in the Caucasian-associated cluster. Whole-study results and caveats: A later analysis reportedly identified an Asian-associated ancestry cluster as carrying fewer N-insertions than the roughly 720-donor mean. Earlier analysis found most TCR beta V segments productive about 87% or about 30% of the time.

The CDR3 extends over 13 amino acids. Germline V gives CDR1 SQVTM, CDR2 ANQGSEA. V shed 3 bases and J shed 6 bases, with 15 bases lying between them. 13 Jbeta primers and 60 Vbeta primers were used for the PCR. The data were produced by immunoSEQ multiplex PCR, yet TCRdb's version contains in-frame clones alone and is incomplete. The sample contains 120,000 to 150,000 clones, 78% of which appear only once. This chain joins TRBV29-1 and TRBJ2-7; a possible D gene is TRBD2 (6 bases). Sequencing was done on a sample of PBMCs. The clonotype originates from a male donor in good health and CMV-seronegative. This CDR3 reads CSVDGSGGSEQYF. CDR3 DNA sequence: TGCAGCGTTGACGGGAGCGGTGGGAGCGAGCAGTACTTC.